One T cell receptor (beta chain) is described in this entry. Antigen: not known. An end of the junction differs from the germline gene, which may be a read error. The data stem from a study of T-cell memory formation after mild COVID-19. Findings and limits, study-wide: Some responding clones appeared in pre-infection memory, suggesting cross-reactive memory joined.

Germline CDR1 reads MGHRA; CDR2 reads YSYEKL. CDR3 size: 15 residues. One entry per CDR3 protein results from TCRdb running MiXCR on the 5' RACE reads. This repertoire shows hundreds of thousands of distinct CDR3 sequences, around 19% found once; its top ten account for 7.5% to 10%. Sequenced material: PBMCs or a T cell subset sorted from them (not recorded which). This clonotype was obtained from an adult woman who had mild COVID-19 (a few samples of this study predate the infection). Cell type and time point are not known. The J gene is TRBJ1-6, the V gene TRBV4-1; D is possibly TRBD1 (6 bases). CDR3 residues: CASSLSFDRNSPLQF. Here the CDR3 DNA reads TGCGCCAGCAGCTTATCCTTTGACAGGAATTCACCCCTTCAATTT.